This TCR beta chain appears in the sequencing data of a study of blood T cell repertoires in COVID-19. Across the study: T cells, B-cell-depleted T cells, or PBMCs provided the cDNA or gDNA that served as material.

The CDR3 is 15 amino acids. Germline lookup yields CDR1 LGHNA and CDR2 YNFKEQ. V lost 0 bases and J 1 base, leaving 7 bases between the germline ends. TCRdb's copy holds only in-frame clones and misses some; the assay was immunoSEQ multiplex PCR. The sample records fewer than 350,000 clones, approximately 90% being singletons. Among Cohort 3 donors, those recovered had two negative PCRs, clearance, or symptom resolution. The TCR was taken from a woman in her thirties or forties who had recovered from COVID-19. The sequenced sample consisted of PBMCs or T cells enriched from blood (not recorded which). The chain is built from TRBV4-2 and TRBJ1-5; D might be TRBD1 (6 bases). CDR3 sequence: CASSQDGQSNQPQHF. The CDR3 nucleotides are TGTGCCAGCAGCCAAGACGGACAGAGCAATCAGCCCCAGCATTTT.